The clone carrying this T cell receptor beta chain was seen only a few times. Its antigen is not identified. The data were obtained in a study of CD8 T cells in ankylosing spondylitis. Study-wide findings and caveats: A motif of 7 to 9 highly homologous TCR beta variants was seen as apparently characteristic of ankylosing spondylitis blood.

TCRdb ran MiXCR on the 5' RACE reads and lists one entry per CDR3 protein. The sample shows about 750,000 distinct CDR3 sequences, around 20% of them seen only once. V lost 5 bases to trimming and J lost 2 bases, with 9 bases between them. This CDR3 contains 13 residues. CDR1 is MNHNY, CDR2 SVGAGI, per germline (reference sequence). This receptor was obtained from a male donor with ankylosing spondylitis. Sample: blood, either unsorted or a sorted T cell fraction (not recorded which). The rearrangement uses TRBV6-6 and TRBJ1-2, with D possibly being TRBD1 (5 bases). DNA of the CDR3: TGTGCCAGCAGTCTCAGGGAGAACTATGGCTACACCTTC. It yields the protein CASSLRENYGYTF.